The 22 T cell receptor beta chains given below trace back to one sample, sequenced in a study of blood T cell repertoires in COVID-19. Only in-frame clones appear in the TCRdb table, and some are missing; sequencing was by immunoSEQ multiplex PCR. Counted here are 280,000 or so clones, roughly 91% occurring once; the ten biggest clones make up 2.5% to 3.5%. Sequences were obtained from PBMCs or T cells enriched from blood (not recorded which). The receptors shown here come from a woman aged 50 to 60 who had been exposed to COVID-19.

The chain employs TRBV7-9 and TRBJ1-1; 7 positions agree with TRBD1. The CDR3 contains 13 residues. The junction had 6 bases not matched to a gene; V was cut back by 0 bases and J by 11 bases. Per the germline V gene, CDR1 is SEHNR and CDR2 is FQNEAQ (reference sequence). The CDR3 nucleotides read TGTGCCAGCAGCTTAGCGGGGGACAGAGGGGCTTTCTTT. Its protein product is CASSLAGDRGAFF.

The chain recombines TRBV5-1 with TRBJ2-7; 8 nucleotides match TRBD2. Germline values: CDR1 SGHRS, CDR2 YFSETQ. Trimming cost V 0 bases and J 4 bases; bases outside gene matches: 12. CDR3 length: 17 amino acids. CDR3 sequence reads: CASSLAPGRAATYEQYF. In DNA, the CDR3 is TGCGCCAGCAGCTTGGCCCCCGGGAGGGCAGCTACTTACGAGCAGTACTTC.

CDR3: CASTSGYGYTF. CDR3 DNA sequence: TGTGCCAGCACCTCAGGGTACGGCTACACCTTC. The chain has TRBV2 and TRBJ1-2; a possible D gene is TRBD1 (5 bases). Germline values: CDR1 SNHLY, CDR2 FYNNEI. The CDR3 consists of 11 residues. The V gene lost 7 bases and the J gene lost 8 bases, with 11 bases spanning the gap. The variable domain in full, with the rest retrieved from reference TRBV2 and TRBJ1-2, is EPEVTQTPSHQVTQMGQEVILRCVPISNHLYFYWYRQILGQKVEFLVSFYNNEISEKSEIFDDQFSVERPDGSNFTLKIRSTKLEDSAMYFCASTSGYGYTFGSGTRLTVV.

The chain employs TRBV20-1 and TRBJ1-4, with a possible D match to TRBD1 (5 bases). Per germline, CDR1 DFQATT and CDR2 SNEGSKA (reference sequence). This CDR3 contains 13 residues. The V gene lost 3 bases and the J gene lost 8 bases, with 13 bases spanning the gap. The CDR3 region is CSASSGGTEKLFF. DNA of the CDR3: TGCAGTGCTAGTTCCGGGGGGACCGAAAAACTGTTTTTT.

About this clone itself: The sample has other DNA sequences that encode this CDR3 too. The chain employs TRBV18 and TRBJ2-3; D is perhaps TRBD2 (5 bases). CDR1 is KGHSH and CDR2 is LQKENI in the germline V gene. V lost 3 bases and J 0 bases, leaving 7 bases between the germline ends. This CDR3 spans 14 amino acids. CDR3 DNA sequence: TGTGCCAGCTCACCCGGACTGAGCACAGATACGCAGTATTTT. The encoded protein is CASSPGLSTDTQYF.

CDR3 DNA sequence: TGTGCCAGCAGGTCCTGGGGGGGAGTTTCCTACGAGCAGTACTTC. Residues: CASRSWGGVSYEQYF. J is TRBJ2-7 and V is TRBV28, with 7 positions matching TRBD2. This CDR3 contains 15 residues. CDR1 MDHEN and CDR2 SYDVKM come from the germline V gene. V was clipped by 6 bases and J by 1 base; unmatched bases: 9.

This chain links TRBV3-1 (or the pseudogene TRBV3-2) with TRBJ1-2; 8 bases map to TRBD1. CDR1 is LGHDT and CDR2 is YNNKEL in the germline V gene (reference sequence). V lost 8 bases to trimming and J lost 1 base; unmatched junction nucleotides: 9. CDR3 length equals 15 residues. The chain's CDR3 is CASFTGGLRNYGYTF. DNA of the CDR3: TGTGCCAGCTTTACAGGGGGTCTCCGTAACTATGGCTACACCTTC.

This clone occurred once. This chain links TRBV2 with TRBJ2-7, with D tentatively TRBD2 (5 bases). Germline CDR1 SNHLY, CDR2 FYNNEI. The CDR3 contains 13 residues. V was trimmed by 8 bases and J by 1 base, leaving 12 bases between them. The CDR3 loop is CASLKRKSYEQYF. In DNA, the CDR3 is TGTGCCAGCTTGAAGCGGAAGTCCTACGAGCAGTACTTC.

The chain recombines TRBV28 with TRBJ1-1, with D tentatively TRBD1 (6 bases). This CDR3 has 13 residues. Germline V gives CDR1 MDHEN, CDR2 SYDVKM. The V end was cut by 6 bases, the J end by 6 bases, with 14 bases between. The CDR3 loop reads CASRGHPGAEAFF. CDR3 nucleotides: TGTGCCAGCAGAGGGCACCCAGGGGCTGAAGCTTTCTTT.

The chain links TRBV10-3 to TRBJ1-5, with unresolved D. Trimming took 4 bases from V and 6 from J, leaving 7 bases between them. The CDR3 is 12 amino acids. The V gene's germline CDR1 is ENHRY and CDR2 SYGVKD. CDR3 region: CAISGASQPQHF. As DNA, the CDR3 is TGTGCCATCAGTGGGGCCAGTCAGCCCCAGCATTTT.

Note on this clone: Other nucleotide sequences from this sample produce the same CDR3. The J gene is TRBJ1-5, the V gene TRBV20-1; no clear D. The length of the CDR3 is 12 residues. The germline V gene has CDR1 DFQATT and CDR2 SNEGSKA (reference sequence). Trimming cost V 3 bases and J 2 bases, with 5 bases left between them. CDR3 loop: CSASAGNQPQHF. The CDR3 nucleotides read TGCAGTGCTAGTGCTGGCAATCAGCCCCAGCATTTT.

This chain uses TRBV5-6 with TRBJ1-1; possible D gene TRBD1, 6 bases. This CDR3 is 13 amino acids long. Trimming took off 1 base at V and 8 bases at J, with 12 bases between the two ends. Germline V gene sequence: CDR1 SGHDT, CDR2 YYEEEE. This CDR3 reads CASSLYSGAEAFF. The CDR3 region has the DNA TGTGCCAGCAGCTTGTATTCAGGGGCCGAAGCTTTCTTT.

This clone was counted once. The rearrangement uses TRBV7-9 and TRBJ2-3; 12 positions agree with TRBD2. V dropped 6 bases and J dropped 2; count of bases not matched to a gene: 3. The germline CDR1 and CDR2 sequences are SEHNR and FQNEAQ (reference sequence). The CDR3 contains 15 residues. This CDR3 reads CASRPSGGVTDTQYF. CDR3 coding DNA: TGTGCCAGCAGACCTAGCGGGGGGGTCACAGATACGCAGTATTTT.

This clone was observed a single time. V is TRBV12-3 or TRBV12-4 and J is TRBJ2-7, with D possibly being TRBD1 (6 bases). This CDR3 has 13 amino acids. The germline V and J ends were trimmed by 6 bases and 2 bases, with 11 bases remaining between them. This CDR3 is CASRDSSTYEQYF. CDR3 in DNA: TGTGCCAGCAGGGACAGTTCCACCTACGAGCAGTACTTC.

The V gene is TRBV5-6, the J gene TRBJ2-7; perhaps TRBD1 as D (6 bases). V shed 6 bases and J shed 0 bases, with 16 bases lying between them. This CDR3 is 15 amino acids long. The germline gives CDR1 SGHDT, CDR2 YYEEEE. The DNA for the CDR3 is TGTGCCAGCACCATAACAGGGTCCCGCTCCTACGAGCAGTACTTC. Its protein is CASTITGSRSYEQYF.

The chain links TRBV14 to TRBJ2-2; 7 bases align to TRBD2. The CDR3 covers 16 residues. The V gene's germline CDR1 is SGHDN and CDR2 FVKESK. V shed 1 base, J shed 3 bases, and the junction held 5 bases outside the gene matches. For the CDR3, the DNA is TGTGCCAGCAGCCAAGTGGGGGGGTCTTACACCGGGGAGCTGTTTTTT. Encoded protein: CASSQVGGSYTGELFF.

In DNA, the CDR3 is TGCGCCAGCAGCGCCGACAGGGGTGACTACGAGCAGTACTTC. Protein product: CASSADRGDYEQYF. J is TRBJ2-7 and V is TRBV5-1, with 8 bases lining up with TRBD1. The CDR3 runs 14 residues. The trim removed 4 bases at V and 3 bases at J, leaving 6 bases unmatched. The germline V gene has CDR1 SGHRS and CDR2 YFSETQ.

This sequence joins TRBV5-6 and TRBJ2-1; 9 nucleotides align to TRBD2. Germline V gene sequence: CDR1 SGHDT, CDR2 YYEEEE. The V and J ends lost 5 bases and 4 bases, in that order; junction bases with no gene match: 10. This CDR3 contains 16 residues. The CDR3: CASSYISAGGYNEQFF. The CDR3 DNA sequence: TGTGCCAGCAGTTACATTTCTGCGGGGGGGTACAATGAGCAGTTCTTC.

V and J are TRBV5-4 and TRBJ2-1, with 8 bases lining up with TRBD2. V was clipped by 3 bases and J by 5 bases; unmatched bases: 13. Germline V lookup: CDR1 SGHNT, CDR2 YYREEE (reference sequence). This CDR3 comprises 17 residues. The CDR3 protein is CASSSIRASGRDNEQFF. In DNA, the CDR3 is TGTGCCAGCAGCTCAATTAGGGCTAGCGGGCGGGACAATGAGCAGTTCTTC. The variable domain in full, with the rest retrieved from reference TRBV5-4 and TRBJ2-1, is ETGVTQSPTHLIKTRGQQVTLRCSSQSGHNTVSWYQQALGQGPQFIFQYYREEENGRGNFPPRFSGLQFPNYSSELNVNALELDDSALYLCASSSIRASGRDNEQFFGPGTRLTVL.

V is TRBV14 and J is TRBJ2-1, with 9 nucleotides matching TRBD2. The CDR3 is made up of 15 amino acids. Germline V gene lookup returns CDR1 SGHDN and CDR2 FVKESK. The junction had 9 bases not matched to a gene; V was cut back by 4 bases and J by 8 bases. The CDR3 region has the DNA TGTGCCAGCAGCCTGGGACTAGCCATGGGGTATGAGCAGTTCTTC. Its protein product is CASSLGLAMGYEQFF.

The chain employs TRBV30 and TRBJ2-3; 7 nucleotides align to TRBD1. The CDR3 is made up of 13 amino acids. CDR1 is GTSNPN and CDR2 is SVGIG in the germline V gene (reference sequence). The V gene end was trimmed by 8 bases and the J gene end by 4 bases; junction bases not matched to a gene: 9. CDR3 loop: CASHRGWADTQYF. The CDR3 region has the DNA TGTGCCAGCCACAGGGGATGGGCAGATACGCAGTATTTT.

This chain joins TRBV5-1 and TRBJ2-2; TRBD1 matches 8 bases. Germline values: CDR1 SGHRS, CDR2 YFSETQ. The ends lost 4 bases at V and 4 bases at J; junction bases unmatched: 3. The CDR3 is made up of 14 amino acids. DNA for the CDR3: TGCGCCAGCAGCGTACAGGGGGTCACCGGGGAGCTGTTTTTT. Protein sequence: CASSVQGVTGELFF.